This T cell receptor beta chain appears in the sequencing data of a study of T cells in Graves' hyperthyroidism and ophthalmopathy (dated by TCRdb to between 2018 and 2021). Some background on the complete study: Peripheral blood samples were taken at the time of initial diagnosis, prior to any treatment. TCR V-J signatures able to tell the groups apart were searched for in a discovery cohort of 100 patients, of whom over 40 had Graves' ophthalmopathy and around 58 had stable Graves' hyperthyroidism. Whether ophthalmopathy could be predicted prospectively was tested in an independent validation cohort made up of 18 hyperthyroidism patients plus 17 patients who later progressed to ophthalmopathy. The roughly 99 discovery patients were divided at random into training and test sets in a 7:3 ratio. The study also compared thyroid tissue and blood T-cell repertoires from about six Graves' hyperthyroidism patients. Once sampling was done, hyperthyroidism patients were given methimazole at a starting dose of 30 mg daily, whereas ophthalmopathy patients were given high-dose intravenous methylprednisolone. The paper reports TCR Vbeta CDR3 sequencing of over 120 peripheral blood samples: approximately 43 ophthalmopathy, about 75 hyperthyroidism and 17 progressor patients.

The hyperthyroidism patients were between 18 and 65 years old and newly diagnosed, with a disease duration of less than 2 months. Exclusion was applied to patients with uncontrolled infections, other autoimmune diseases, pregnancy or lactation. Clinical symptoms, serum thyroxine and TRAb, thyroid ultrasound, and orbital computed tomography formed the basis for the diagnoses. Blood from progressor patients was drawn when they were first diagnosed with hyperthyroidism, before any ophthalmopathy symptoms appeared. Ficoll-Paque density gradient centrifugation was used to isolate PBMCs from about 10 ml of fresh peripheral blood. Patients classed as progressors first received a Graves' hyperthyroidism diagnosis and then went on to develop ophthalmopathy during follow-up. Trizol reagent was used to extract total RNA, and RNA quality was then checked on an Agilent 2100 Bioanalyzer. Points the paper makes about the study in general: A model built on a 13 V-J signature distinguished ophthalmopathy from stable hyperthyroidism, reaching around 87% sensitivity and 81.08% specificity in cross-validation and 80%/75% in testing. Blood samples also contained most of the expanded thyroid clonotypes (frequency above 0.001), which suggests that blood repertoires may reflect thyroid immune responses. No statistical method was used to set the sample size in advance, and investigators knew the group allocation. In validation, the model predicted progression to ophthalmopathy a median of roughly six months before onset, with around 70% sensitivity and 72.22% specificity.

This clonotype was picked up one time. This receptor's antigen is unknown. Within one base of it there is no much larger clone, and no base qualities were kept. Support from one read is weak. CDR1 and CDR2 were assigned from the germline V gene (reference sequence) as GTSNPN and SVGIG. The CDR3 numbers 15 residues from cysteine through phenylalanine. The read is trimmed to its CDR3 DNA, 45 bases read in frame from base 1. V is clipped by 3 bases and J by 0 bases, and the sequence between their germline boundaries is 12 bases long. TCR beta CDR3 regions were amplified from RNA transcripts. A first-round RT-PCR of the TCR CDR3 used the HTBI primer set with the Qiagen OneStep RT-PCR kit. A second multiplex PCR round built the libraries, followed by size selection and purification. The libraries were sequenced on an Illumina HiSeq2000 using paired-end 100 bp reads. For the original study's pipeline: Raw data were processed with SOAPnuke, discarding reads with adapters, uncalled bases, mean Phred below 15, or no exact constant-primer or identifier match. COPE v1.2.5 was used to merge high-quality paired reads, and clonotypes were defined as unique nucleotide sequences. MiTCR v1.1 was used to align the clonotypes against IMGT TRBV, TRBD and TRBJ reference segments. The analysis was restricted to V-J combinations with a frequency above 0.0001, which together covered roughly 99% of the repertoires. The TCS score was defined as F50 (clonal expansion) divided by E x V (chaos), with BLOSUM62-based TCRdist calculated between CDR3 peptides within each V-J. Welch's t-statistics and random forest reduced approximately 520 V-J features to 10 to 15, which were used in a naive Bayes classifier (R e1071). The public reads were quality trimmed at Q25 with fastp and then assembled into clones with MiXCR by TCRdb, keeping productive beta chains. Rows are unified per CDR3 protein, each entry keeping the most common DNA and genes. What appears here as the V and J calls and clone size reflects TCRdb's work, not the paper's. The sample records 650,000 to 850,000 distinct CDR3 sequences, 18% of which are singletons. The ten largest clonotypes hold over 15% of the sample.

This clonotype originated in a woman aged 45-65 years with Graves' hyperthyroidism that later progressed to Graves' ophthalmopathy. The sequenced sample was blood. The chain employs TRBV30 and TRBJ1-5; confidence is insufficient to name the D gene. The DNA sequence is TGTGCCTGGAGCCTCTCTCTTGATAGCAATCAGCCCCAGCATTTT. The encoded protein is CAWSLSLDSNQPQHF.